Sequencing of this T cell receptor beta chain was carried out in a study of cytomegalovirus exposure and HLA in healthy donors (dated by TCRdb to 2016 to 2017). Describing the broader study: An earlier analysis of several hundred of the donors reported 250 to 300 Gb of sequence data and 100 million to 140 million unique TCR beta sequences from roughly 180 million T cells. Approximately 330 gigabases of sequencing data and 91 million or so unique TCR sequences made up an early release that covered around 640 HLA-typed donors. Across approximately 400 genotyped donors of the cohort, an average of about 250,000 unique TCR beta nucleotide sequences per donor were sequenced, and approximately 19% of those sequences were non-productive. A later analysis re-analyzed previously published TCR beta repertoires from 666 donors and added high-resolution HLA genotyping to study TCR occurrence patterns. Along with the roughly 700-subject first cohort, a separate validation cohort of 120 different subjects was used. Rather than drawing on any new phenotypic data, the later analysis identified candidate immune exposures from TCR beta sequences and the way those sequences occurred across donors. Roughly five DR-DQ haplotypes were handled as single units for association and clustering, since linkage in the cohort was strong. The study profiled the T cell repertoires of 550 to 700 subjects by immunosequencing and related them to cytomegalovirus serostatus. An earlier analysis of approximately 580 of the donors used high-throughput TCR beta sequencing to judge whether each TCR beta V gene segment behaved as functional or pseudogenic. Both class I and class II loci were covered by HLA typing, at four-digit resolution. To predict cytomegalovirus infection status, the study combined high-throughput TCR immunosequencing, statistical association of individual TCRs with disease status, and machine learning. Alongside the repertoire data, information on donor age, sex, ethnicity and CMV serostatus was compiled. Of the roughly 430 genotyped donors, approximately 80% fell in the genetic ancestry cluster associated with self-reported Caucasian donors. Genome-wide SNP genotypes for about 65% of the 666 donors were used in a later genetic analysis, which treated that subset as a discovery cohort. Every discovery cohort repertoire had been produced on one sequencing platform. The study was designed to test whether signatures of past pathogen exposure could be identified by cataloging public T cell receptors. The number of typed donors differed by locus: about 620-640 for A, B, C, DRB1 and DQB1; 522 for DQA1; some 590 for DPA1; and 400 to 480 for DPB1. Points the paper makes about the study in general: Sequencing depth was assumed to be roughly uniform across donors in the presence/absence analyses, though that assumption may not hold. The sequencing pipeline was judged likely to have produced a cluster of highly shared sequence variants as a technical artifact. In a later analysis, several top co-occurrence clusters were reported to appear linked to parvovirus B19, influenza, CMV and Epstein-Barr virus. Because some donors lacked HLA typing at each locus, the association tests relied only on the typed subset. When HLA alleles, especially DR and DQ, strongly co-occurred, attributing TCR associations to individual alleles was difficult. While some public TCRs were present in many individuals, most TCR sequences turned up only very rarely across donors. Correlated functional status among segregating V segments might be attributable to linkage disequilibrium, but an unknown experimental factor could not be ruled out. This cohort had only TCR beta chains sequenced, and the lack of alpha or paired-chain data limited which features could be detected. In a later genetic analysis, a missense DCLRE1C variant was associated with V-gene and J-gene trimming of TCR beta chains, and the association was replicated in an independent cohort. Some IMGT-functional V segments, including TRBV6-2 and TRBV6-3, could not be distinguished by the 87-base-pair reads and were therefore excluded. A later genetic analysis reported fewer N-insertions in productive TCRs among donors in an Asian-associated ancestry cluster than the roughly 620-donor mean. For the cohort, immune exposure information was limited to CMV serostatus. Compared with equally common non-associated chains, HLA-associated TCR beta chains in a later analysis were more clonally expanded and had lower generation probabilities. Broadly in line with IMGT annotations, most TCR beta V segments showed up in productive rearrangements about 87% or about 30% of the time in an earlier analysis of several hundred of the donors. In a later analysis, TCR association rates were found to vary across HLA loci, with the most associated TCRs seen for DRB1 alleles and the fewest for HLA-C alleles. It was suggested by the authors that the approach could potentially be generalized to other disease states and immunological phenotypes. In a later analysis, most CMV-associated TCR beta chains were found to appear HLA-restricted, with HLA associations seemingly driven largely by CMV exposure. The classifier was reported to diagnose cytomegalovirus status with high specificity and sensitivity in both the original cohort and the validation cohort. A further reported finding was that TCR beta sequences accurately predicted the HLA-A and HLA-B alleles for most subjects in the first cohort. Because counts were too low, 15 or so rarely observed V segments, including chromosome 9 orphons, were excluded from the earlier analysis of 587 of the donors. Specific HLA alleles were associated with roughly 16,000 TCR beta sequences at a false discovery rate of 0.05 in a later analysis. Three of the identified cytomegalovirus-associated TCR beta chains were confirmed in vitro to be specific for cytomegalovirus antigens. The study gave a list of over 150 TCR beta chains associated with cytomegalovirus.

Libraries came from the immunoSEQ multiplex PCR assay. The multiplex PCR relied on a mix of 60 forward primers for TCR Vbeta segments and 13 reverse primers for TCR Jbeta segments. Amplification of the CDR3 region of rearranged TCR beta genes was performed with a multiplex PCR assay on genomic DNA. On the Illumina HiSeq System, the amplified TCR beta libraries were sequenced as 87-base-pair reads. Processing in the source paper ran as follows. In a later analysis, some 80 million unique TCR beta chains were counted across the 650 to 750 repertoires, and some 10 million of these chains were shared by at least two donors. Raw reads were error-corrected and collapsed into unique sequences by a nearest-neighbor algorithm in which closely related sequences were merged to remove PCR and sequencing errors. CDR3 sequences were aligned to IMGT reference sequences to assign V, D and J gene segments. For a sequence to be retained, at least a six-nucleotide match to both a V gene segment and a J gene segment was required. Rearrangements were called productive when the CDR3 lacked stop codons and stayed in frame with V and J; all others were non-productive. CDR3 was defined according to IMGT convention as the region running from the second conserved V-encoded cysteine to the conserved J-encoded phenylalanine. The earlier analysis of roughly 590 of the donors excluded any sequence lacking an unambiguous match to a single V gene segment. An earlier analysis of fewer than 750 of the donors called V segments functional above 56.7% productive rearrangements and segregating when the between-donor standard deviation exceeded 5%. A statistical classification framework was built for diagnosing cytomegalovirus status from the catalog of TCR beta chain sequences. A later analysis assigned V and J genes by comparing TCR nucleotide sequences with IMGT/GENE-DB human TR gene sequences. A later analysis assigned CDR3 sequences and most-parsimonious VDJ recombination scenarios with the TCRdist pipeline. In a later analysis, each TCR beta chain was defined by its CDR3 amino acid sequence together with its V-gene family, and reads lacking a unique V-gene family were excluded. In a later analysis, 500 to 700 highly shared, low-generation-probability nucleotide sequences were removed to address suspected cross-contamination and a sequencing artifact. In a later analysis, a clonal expansion index for each public chain was calculated from normalized within-repertoire ranks of inferred template counts. Generation probabilities in a later analysis came from a VDJ recombination model fitted to out-of-frame rearrangements, and those results were checked against IGoR. In a later analysis, TCR-TCR, TCR-HLA and TCR-CMV co-occurrence was scored with hypergeometric tests, and a repertoire-size bias correction was applied to TCR pairs. To estimate false discovery rates, a later analysis permuted the HLA or CMV assignments 20 times. A later analysis grouped co-occurring TCRs with DBSCAN, adding TCRdist sequence similarity when clustering within HLA-allele-positive subsets. For co-occurrence clustering, repertoires with fewer than 30,000 or more than 120,000 public chains were excluded, along with roughly 5 repertoires with anomalous nucleotide sharing. Sourced from immuneACCESS, this table was stored by TCRdb with only in-frame sequences that have V and J called. A share of the clones is absent; for the studies checked, an unresolved V gene accounts for under half, and the remainder has no known explanation. Clone size and V and J calls were adopted from that table, with D and trimming inferred from the DNA. This sample has about 210,000 clones in its table, and roughly 87% of those were observed once. The biggest ten clones account for more than 1% of the sample.

In total, around 600 healthy bone marrow donors made up the cohort. Cohort members were all nominally healthy when sampled, although unrecorded immune exposures were likely present. The donor was CMV seronegative and belonged to the group of 352 seronegative cohort members. Every donor gave a peripheral blood sample, and the peripheral blood mononuclear cells from that sample were used for TCR beta sequencing. The Qiagen DNeasy Blood Extraction Kit was used to extract genomic DNA from the blood cell samples. From the cysteine up to the phenylalanine, the CDR3 has a length of 13 residues. Of the read, only the CDR3 DNA is kept; its 39 bases are in frame from base 1. CDR1 and CDR2, looked up from the germline V gene, are SQVTM and ANQGSEA. V sheds 4 bases and J sheds 4 bases, leaving 13 bases between their ends. Regarding this clone: The antigen it recognizes is unknown. Base-call qualities are not available, and no considerably larger clone is one nucleotide away.

The source is a boy aged 2 to 10 in good health and CMV-seronegative. The sequenced sample consisted of PBMCs. The chain joins TRBV29-1 to TRBJ1-1; D gene: possibly TRBD1, on 5 matching bases. The sequenced DNA is TGCAGCGTTGTAGACAGAGGGAGCACTGAAGCTTTCTTT. Translation gives CSVVDRGSTEAFF. The CDR3 plus the reference TRBV29-1 and TRBJ1-1 genes for the other parts give the full variable domain: SAVISQKPSRDICQRGTSLTIQCQVDSQVTMMFWYRQQPGQSLTLIATANQGSEATYESGFVIDKFPISRPNLTFSTLTVSNMSPEDSSIYLCSVVDRGSTEAFFGQGTRLTVV.